The 22 T cell receptor beta chains listed next were all sequenced from one sample in a study of blood T cell repertoires in COVID-19. Generated by immunoSEQ multiplex PCR, the TCRdb table keeps only in-frame clones and is missing some. The sample contains 250,000 to 350,000 clones, 75% to 90% of which appear only once. Source material: PBMCs or T cells enriched from blood (not recorded which). These receptors all stem from a woman between 18 and 29 years old who had recovered from COVID-19.

The chain joins TRBV19 to TRBJ2-6; perhaps TRBD2 as D (5 bases). This CDR3 contains 15 residues. Germline assignment: CDR1 LNHDA and CDR2 SQIVND (reference sequence). V was cut by 1 base and J by 2 bases, with 6 bases left in between. The CDR3 DNA sequence: TGTGCCAGTAGTATAGGAGGGACTGGGGCCAACGTCCTGACTTTC. Its translation: CASSIGGTGANVLTF.

The V and J genes are TRBV29-1 and TRBJ1-2; TRBD1 aligns across 7 bases. The germline V gene encodes CDR1 SQVTM and CDR2 ANQGSEA. The V gene end was trimmed by 6 bases and the J gene end by 6 bases; junction bases not matched to a gene: 4. CDR3 size: 11 residues. The CDR3 here is CSVQGEDGYTF. CDR3 coding DNA: TGCAGCGTGCAGGGGGAAGATGGCTACACCTTC.

This sequence joins TRBV29-1 and TRBJ1-2; 7 nucleotides agree with TRBD1. V dropped 8 bases and J dropped 5; count of bases not matched to a gene: 14. Germline values: CDR1 SQVTM, CDR2 ANQGSEA. This CDR3 has 14 residues. In nucleotides, the CDR3 is TGCAGCTATTACCAGGCAGGGGGAGAATATGGCTACACCTTC. Its protein product is CSYYQAGGEYGYTF. The full variable domain, rest sourced from reference TRBV29-1 and TRBJ1-2, is SAVISQKPSRDICQRGTSLTIQCQVDSQVTMMFWYRQQPGQSLTLIATANQGSEATYESGFVIDKFPISRPNLTFSTLTVSNMSPEDSSIYLCSYYQAGGEYGYTFGSGTRLTVV.

The chain employs TRBV7-8 and TRBJ2-3; no reliable D call. Germline-derived CDR1 and CDR2 are SGHVS and FQNEAQ. The CDR3 covers 15 residues. The V and J ends lost 0 bases and 0 bases respectively, with 7 bases between them. This CDR3 is CASSLAVRSTDTQYF. CDR3 DNA: TGTGCCAGCAGCTTAGCCGTGAGGAGCACAGATACGCAGTATTTT.

The chain carries TRBV2 and TRBJ2-6; 7 bases line up with TRBD1. This CDR3 has 16 residues. In germline, CDR1 is SNHLY, CDR2 FYNNEI. The trim removed 6 bases at V and 0 bases at J, leaving 5 bases unmatched. The CDR3 sequence: CASRTGTSSGANVLTF. CDR3 DNA sequence: TGTGCCAGCAGGACAGGGACCAGCTCTGGGGCCAACGTCCTGACTTTC.

This clone was seen a few times. The V and J genes are TRBV10-1 and TRBJ2-7, with D uncertain. The CDR3 spans 13 residues. Trimming stripped 4 bases from V and 2 bases from J, with 9 bases between. Germline CDR1 is WNHNN and CDR2 is SYGVQD (reference sequence). CDR3 region: CASSVTDTYEQYF. CDR3 sequence (DNA): TGCGCCAGCAGTGTAACCGACACCTACGAGCAGTACTTC.

J is TRBJ2-1 and V is TRBV25-1, with a tentative D call TRBD2 (6 bases). The V gene lost 6 bases and the J gene lost 0 bases, with 15 bases spanning the gap. The CDR3 loop spans 16 amino acids. Germline CDR1 is MGHDK and CDR2 is SYGVNS. The CDR3 sequence: CASRTSGGSSYNEQFF. Here the CDR3 DNA reads TGTGCCAGCAGGACCTCCGGGGGTAGCTCCTACAATGAGCAGTTCTTC. Together with reference TRBV25-1 and TRBJ2-1, the CDR3 gives the full variable domain: EADIYQTPRYLVIGTGKKITLECSQTMGHDKMYWYQQDPGMELHLIHYSYGVNSTEKGDLSSESTVSRIRTEHFPLTLESARPSHTSQYLCASRTSGGSSYNEQFFGPGTRLTVL.

This CDR3 reads CASSPPRGAGELFF. In nucleotides, the CDR3 is TGTGCCAGCTCACCACCCCGGGGAGCCGGGGAGCTGTTTTTT. J is TRBJ2-2 and V is TRBV18; D is perhaps TRBD2 (5 bases). Germline V gene lookup returns CDR1 KGHSH and CDR2 LQKENI. This CDR3 has 14 amino acids. Trimming took off 0 bases at V and 6 bases at J, with 8 bases between the two ends.

The gene calls are TRBV28 and TRBJ2-5, with 10 bases matching TRBD2. The CDR3 is 18 amino acids. V was clipped by 3 bases and J by 2 bases; unmatched bases: 12. Germline CDR1 is MDHEN and CDR2 is SYDVKM. The DNA of the CDR3 is TGTGCCAGCAGTTTCGACTCTATTGGACTAGCGGAACAAGAGACCCAGTACTTC. The encoded protein is CASSFDSIGLAEQETQYF.

This clone was seen only a few times. The same CDR3 arises from other DNA sequences in this sample as well. Written as DNA, the CDR3 is TGCGCCAGCAGCTTGGGGTTCGGGAACACCGGGGAGCTGTTTTTT. As protein: CASSLGFGNTGELFF. The chain joins TRBV5-1 to TRBJ2-2; no clear D. The CDR3 is made up of 15 amino acids. V gave up 0 bases and J gave up 1 base, with 7 bases separating them. From germline, CDR1 is SGHRS and CDR2 YFSETQ.

The chain links TRBV2 to TRBJ1-1, with TRBD1 matching 10 bases. The germline gives CDR1 SNHLY, CDR2 FYNNEI. J gave up 4 bases and V 1 base, and 6 bases lay outside the gene matches. The CDR3 is 16 amino acids. The CDR3 spells CASSEGGTGEGTEAFF. The CDR3 region has the DNA TGTGCCAGCAGTGAAGGGGGGACAGGGGAGGGCACTGAAGCTTTCTTT.

The V and J genes are TRBV7-3 and TRBJ2-7; TRBD2 aligns across 7 bases. The junction had 13 bases not matched to a gene; V was cut back by 5 bases and J by 12 bases. CDR3 size: 13 residues. The germline V gene has CDR1 SGHTA and CDR2 FQGTGA. CDR3 in amino acids: CASSPTGGGLLYF. CDR3 DNA sequence: TGTGCCAGCAGCCCAACCGGGGGAGGGTTACTGTACTTC. The full variable domain, with the rest looked up from reference TRBV7-3 and TRBJ2-7, is GAGVSQTPSNKVTEKGKYVELRCDPISGHTALYWYRQSLGQGPEFLIYFQGTGAADDSGLPNDRFFAVRPEGSVSTLKIQRTERGDSAVYLCASSPTGGGLLYFGPGTRLTVT.

The CDR3 loop is CASSLVGSGGSSTDTQYF. The CDR3, as DNA: TGTGCCAGCAGCTTAGTAGGTAGCGGGGGGTCTAGCACAGATACGCAGTATTTT. The rearrangement uses TRBV7-9 and TRBJ2-3; 10 bases map to TRBD2. The CDR3 loop spans 18 amino acids. V trimming: 1 base; J trimming: 0 bases; junction bases outside the gene matches: 7. CDR1 SEHNR and CDR2 FQNEAQ come from the germline V gene (reference sequence).

The chain couples TRBV28 to TRBJ1-6; perhaps TRBD1 as D (5 bases). Germline CDR1 is MDHEN and CDR2 is SYDVKM. The CDR3 totals 13 residues. Trimming shortened V by 10 bases and J by 6 bases, and 13 bases separated the two germline ends. For the CDR3, the DNA is TGTGCCACCGCGGGGGGAACTAATTCACCCCTCCACTTT. Protein sequence: CATAGGTNSPLHF.

V and J are TRBV24-1 and TRBJ2-2; weak D call: TRBD1 (5 bases). Germline V gives CDR1 KGHDR, CDR2 SFDVKD. CDR3 size: 17 residues. Trimming removed 2 bases from V and 3 bases from J, with 15 bases in between. In nucleotides, the CDR3 is TGTGCCACCAGTGATTCGTTCGGACAAAGATACACCGGGGAGCTGTTTTTT. Translation gives CATSDSFGQRYTGELFF.

The chain links TRBV13 to TRBJ2-7; 7 bases agree with TRBD1. Germline assignment: CDR1 PRHDT and CDR2 FYEKMQ (reference sequence). The CDR3 loop spans 12 amino acids. The J segment lost 4 bases and the V segment lost 5 bases, leaving 2 bases of the junction unmatched. In DNA, the CDR3 is TGTGCCAGCAGCGAGGACAGGTACGAGCAGTACTTC. Amino acid sequence: CASSEDRYEQYF.

The rearrangement joins TRBV6-5 to TRBJ1-1; D is ambiguous. Trimming left V 6 bases short and J 1 base short, with 12 bases between. CDR1 is MNHEY, CDR2 SVGAGI, per germline. The length of the CDR3 is 14 residues. The CDR3 is CASSSRGRNTEAFF. The CDR3 nucleotides read TGTGCCAGCAGCTCCAGAGGTAGGAACACTGAAGCTTTCTTT.

The chain combines TRBV5-8 with TRBJ2-7, with TRBD1 matching 8 bases. The length of the CDR3 is 13 residues. CDR1 is SGHTS, CDR2 YDEGEE, per germline. V shed 4 bases and J 3 bases; nucleotides not matched to a gene: 3. CDR3 sequence (DNA): TGTGCCAGCAGCGATGACAGGGGCTACGAGCAGTACTTC. Its protein product is CASSDDRGYEQYF.

The chain is built from TRBV11-3 and TRBJ1-4; D ambiguous. V gave up 5 bases and J gave up 1 base, with 8 bases separating them. Germline loops: CDR1 SGHNT, CDR2 YENEEA. The CDR3 has 14 residues. This chain's CDR3 is CASSPRQTNEKLFF. The CDR3 DNA is TGTGCCAGCAGCCCTAGGCAAACTAATGAAAAACTGTTTTTT.

V gene TRBV5-1 combines with J gene TRBJ2-2, with TRBD1 matching 8 bases. The CDR3 runs to 15 residues. Losses at the gene ends were 2 bases for V and 7 bases for J; bases not matched to a gene: 7. Germline V CDR1 and CDR2: SGHRS, YFSETQ. The CDR3 here is CASSFGQGYGGELFF. CDR3 nucleotides: TGCGCCAGCAGCTTTGGACAGGGTTACGGCGGGGAGCTGTTTTTT.

This sequence joins TRBV10-1 and TRBJ2-3; TRBD2 matches 9 bases. CDR3 size: 15 residues. Germline values: CDR1 WNHNN, CDR2 SYGVQD (reference sequence). J lost 2 bases, V lost 8 bases, and 8 bases had no gene match. The CDR3 is CASSRLAGNTDTQYF. The DNA for the CDR3 is TGCGCCAGCTCAAGGCTAGCGGGGAACACAGATACGCAGTATTTT.

The sample holds one count of this clone. The chain combines TRBV2 with TRBJ1-2; D remains unclear. The CDR3 sequence is 13 residues long. Per the germline V gene, CDR1 is SNHLY and CDR2 is FYNNEI. The V and J ends lost 4 bases and 0 bases respectively, with 6 bases between them. In nucleotides, the CDR3 is TGTGCCAGCAGTGTGGAGACTAACTATGGCTACACCTTC. It specifies CASSVETNYGYTF. Supplemented by reference TRBV2 and TRBJ1-2, the full variable domain reads EPEVTQTPSHQVTQMGQEVILRCVPISNHLYFYWYRQILGQKVEFLVSFYNNEISEKSEIFDDQFSVERPDGSNFTLKIRSTKLEDSAMYFCASSVETNYGYTFGSGTRLTVV.